Shown below are 21 T cell receptor beta chains from a single sample sequenced in a study of early T cells in non-severe SARS-CoV-2 infection. In TCRdb, the 5' RACE reads were re-called with MiXCR into one record per CDR3 protein. The profile shows fewer than 70,000 distinct CDR3 sequences, around 13% of them singletons. Material for sequencing was whole blood. Every receptor here comes from an adult who was a healthcare worker with PCR-confirmed SARS-CoV-2 infection or an uninfected control (not recorded which).

There are many counts of this clonotype. The chain carries TRBV6-1 and TRBJ1-5; the match to TRBD1 covers 9 bases. Trimming took 9 bases from V and 5 from J; bases not matched to a gene: 5. Germline loops: CDR1 MNHNS, CDR2 SASEGT. The CDR3 extends over 13 amino acids. The CDR3 DNA reads as TGTGCCAGTGAGGGACAGGGATATCAGCCCCAGCATTTT. Protein product: CASEGQGYQPQHF.

This clonotype occurred many times. This rearrangement joins TRBV5-5 to TRBJ2-5; perhaps TRBD2 as D (6 bases). Germline CDR1 reads SGHKS; CDR2 reads YYEKEE (reference sequence). The V end lost 0 bases, the J end lost 1 base, and 10 bases lay between the germline ends. The CDR3 runs 15 residues. Here the CDR3 DNA reads TGTGCCAGCAGCTTGGGGTCCGGGGGCCAAGAGACCCAGTACTTC. Protein product: CASSLGSGGQETQYF. Combining the CDR3 with reference TRBV5-5 and TRBJ2-5 gives the whole variable domain DAGVTQSPTHLIKTRGQQVTLRCSPISGHKSVSWYQQVLGQGPQFIFQYYEKEERGRGNFPDRFSARQFPNYSSELNVNALLLGDSALYLCASSLGSGGQETQYFGPGTRLLVL.

This clonotype was picked up many times. This sequence joins TRBV7-9 and TRBJ2-1; D is ambiguous. Germline V gene data show CDR1 as SEHNR and CDR2 as FQNEAQ (reference sequence). The CDR3 is 15 amino acids. The V end lost 6 bases, the J end lost 9 bases, and 21 bases lay between the germline ends. The CDR3 DNA reads TGTGCCAGCAGTTCCCCGGGCTCCCTTGTCAGTGAGCAGTTCTTC. Translation: CASSSPGSLVSEQFF.

This clonotype occurred many times. This chain connects TRBV27 to TRBJ2-1; 9 positions match TRBD2. The CDR3 runs 18 residues. Germline V lookup: CDR1 MNHEY, CDR2 SMNVEV (reference sequence). V gave up 5 bases and J gave up 2 bases; unmatched junction bases: 13. The CDR3 nucleotides read TGTGCCAGCAGTCCACCCACCAGTTTAGCGGGAGCCTACAATGAGCAGTTCTTC. Amino acid sequence: CASSPPTSLAGAYNEQFF.

The chain uses TRBV11-3 and TRBJ1-3; D might be TRBD1 (6 bases). The germline gives CDR1 SGHNT, CDR2 YENEEA. The V end was cut by 5 bases, the J end by 4 bases, with 12 bases between. CDR3 length: 14 amino acids. In DNA form, the CDR3 reads TGTGCCAGCAGCAGAAGGACAGCCGGAAACACCATATATTTT. This sequence encodes CASSRRTAGNTIYF. The full variable domain, rest sourced from reference TRBV11-3 and TRBJ1-3, is EAGVVQSPRYKIIEKKQPVAFWCNPISGHNTLYWYLQNLGQGPELLIRYENEEAVDDSQLPKDRFSAERLKGVDSTLKIQPAELGDSAVYLCASSRRTAGNTIYFGEGSWLTVV.

This clonotype was observed many times. The chain has TRBV14 and TRBJ1-1, with no clear D. The germline V gene encodes CDR1 SGHDN and CDR2 FVKESK. CDR3 length equals 17 residues. V shed 4 bases and J shed 0 bases, with 18 bases lying between them. The CDR3 nucleotides read TGTGCCAGCAGCCCATTTGGGCAGTTAGCCTTGAACACTGAAGCTTTCTTT. It yields the protein CASSPFGQLALNTEAFF.

The chain joins TRBV20-1 to TRBJ1-6; D remains unclear. Trimming stripped 3 bases from V and 10 bases from J, with 13 bases between. Germline V gene sequence: CDR1 DFQATT, CDR2 SNEGSKA (reference sequence). The CDR3 spans 13 residues. In DNA form, the CDR3 reads TGCAGTGCTAGGAGCGGGGTATGGTCACCCCTCCACTTT. Protein sequence: CSARSGVWSPLHF.

This CDR3 reads CASSLGHSGYTF. CDR3 coding DNA: TGTGCCAGCAGTTTGGGACATTCCGGCTACACCTTC. The V call is TRBV28, the J call TRBJ1-2; TRBD1 might be the D (6 bases). Per germline, CDR1 MDHEN and CDR2 SYDVKM. V lost 3 bases, J lost 8 bases, and 10 bases lay in between. The CDR3 runs 12 residues.

The chain uses TRBV12-3 or TRBV12-4 and TRBJ1-3; TRBD1 matches 8 bases. V dropped 8 bases and J dropped 4; count of bases not matched to a gene: 7. CDR3 length: 14 residues. The CDR3 spells CASRPGQGGNTIYF. The CDR3 DNA reads as TGTGCCAGCCGACCAGGACAGGGAGGAAACACCATATATTTT.

The gene calls are TRBV2 and TRBJ2-1, with D unresolved. This CDR3 is built from 16 residues. Germline lookup yields CDR1 SNHLY and CDR2 FYNNEI. Trimming removed 8 bases from V and 5 bases from J, with 22 bases in between. CDR3 sequence: CASRPLVAAFHNEQFF. The CDR3, as DNA: TGTGCCAGCCGTCCTCTAGTGGCGGCATTTCACAATGAGCAGTTCTTC.

CDR3 coding DNA: TGTGCCAGCAGCTTAGGGCTAGCGGGAGGGGGGTACAATGAGCAGTTCTTC. Residues: CASSLGLAGGGYNEQFF. The rearrangement uses TRBV7-8 and TRBJ2-1, with 12 nucleotides matching TRBD2. The CDR3 has 17 residues. CDR1 is SGHVS, CDR2 FQNEAQ, per germline. The junction had 5 bases not matched to a gene; V was cut back by 1 base and J by 4 bases.

This clonotype was detected many times. The genes are TRBV11-2 and TRBJ2-5; 7 bases map to TRBD2. The CDR3 runs 15 residues. The germline V gene encodes CDR1 SGHAT and CDR2 FQNNGV. Trimming took 6 bases from V and 2 from J; bases not matched to a gene: 9. In DNA, the CDR3 is TGTGCCAGCAGGCAGCGGGATCATCCACAAGAGACCCAGTACTTC. Its translation is CASRQRDHPQETQYF.

This clonotype was seen a few times. CDR3 DNA sequence: TGTGCCAGCTCACTGGGACAGGGGAGTTCCAATGAGCAGTTCTTC. Its protein product is CASSLGQGSSNEQFF. This rearrangement joins TRBV18 to TRBJ2-1, with 10 bases lining up with TRBD1. Germline V gene data show CDR1 as KGHSH and CDR2 as LQKENI. CDR3 length: 15 amino acids. V was clipped by 4 bases and J by 6 bases; unmatched bases: 6.

Concerning this clonotype itself: This may be a read error: a much more frequent sequence differs by one nucleotide. The chain recombines TRBV4-1 with TRBJ2-4, with TRBD1 as a possible D gene (6 bases). Germline CDR1 and CDR2: MGHRA and YSYEKL. The CDR3 loop spans 13 amino acids. V lost 4 bases and J 12 bases, leaving 16 bases between the germline ends. CDR3 nucleotides: TGCGCCAGCAGCCCCTGGACAGTGCATAATCAGTACTTC. It translates to CASSPWTVHNQYF.

This clonotype appeared a few times. The genes are TRBV14 and TRBJ2-2, with unresolved D. The CDR3 has 16 residues. Germline-derived CDR1 and CDR2 are SGHDN and FVKESK. Deletions cut 4 bases from V and 1 base from J, with 13 bases between. In DNA form, the CDR3 reads TGTGCCAGCAGCCTCCCCAGTGTCCTGAACACCGGGGAGCTGTTTTTT. This translates into CASSLPSVLNTGELFF.

A few counts support this clonotype. V is TRBV29-1 and J is TRBJ2-2, with 7 bases aligning to TRBD1. V shed 6 bases, J shed 3 bases, and the junction held 7 bases outside the gene matches. The CDR3 length is 14 residues. Germline V gene data show CDR1 as SQVTM and CDR2 as ANQGSEA. DNA of the CDR3: TGCAGCGTGATGGGGACAGAATACACCGGGGAGCTGTTTTTT. Protein product: CSVMGTEYTGELFF.

The gene calls are TRBV9 and TRBJ2-7; 7 bases align to TRBD2. CDR1 is SGDLS, CDR2 YYNGEE, per germline. The length of the CDR3 is 14 residues. Losses at the gene ends were 3 bases for V and 3 bases for J; bases not matched to a gene: 6. The DNA of the CDR3 is TGTGCCAGCAGCGGGCTAGCGGATAGCTACGAGCAGTACTTC. This codes for CASSGLADSYEQYF.

The rearrangement links TRBV25-1 to TRBJ2-1, with D tentatively TRBD2 (8 bases). Trimming shortened V by 4 bases and J by 8 bases, and 18 bases separated the two germline ends. Germline CDR1 reads MGHDK; CDR2 reads SYGVNS. This CDR3 comprises 15 residues. The CDR3 loop is CASSAGGTAFHEQFF. The CDR3, as DNA: TGTGCCAGCAGTGCGGGAGGGACAGCCTTTCATGAGCAGTTCTTC.

This clonotype was counted a few times. J is TRBJ2-7 and V is TRBV19, with 7 bases aligning to TRBD1. Trimming removed 3 bases from V and 6 bases from J; junction bases left unmatched: 8. The CDR3 covers 14 residues. CDR1 and CDR2 from the germline V gene are LNHDA and SQIVND (reference sequence). The CDR3 bases are TGTGCCAGTAGTATCGGGACAGATTGGTCCGAGCAGTACTTC. Its translation is CASSIGTDWSEQYF.

V and J are TRBV7-2 and TRBJ2-7; D is unclear. Germline V gene lookup returns CDR1 SGHTA and CDR2 FQGNSA. The germline V and J ends were trimmed by 2 bases and 2 bases, with 13 bases remaining between them. CDR3 length equals 15 residues. For the CDR3, the DNA is TGTGCCAGCAGCTTAAGGCCCAGCCGAACCTACGAGCAGTACTTC. This sequence encodes CASSLRPSRTYEQYF.

This clonotype was counted at least ten times. The chain is built from TRBV7-6 and TRBJ2-3, with 7 bases lining up with TRBD2. CDR1 SGHVS and CDR2 FNYEAQ come from the germline V gene. With V trimmed by 2 bases and J by 2 bases, 7 bases remained unmatched. This CDR3 has 16 residues. The CDR3 DNA reads as TGTGCCAGCAGCTTATTGTTAGCGGGTAACACAGATACGCAGTATTTT. Residues: CASSLLLAGNTDTQYF.